This T cell receptor (beta chain) was documented in a study of metastatic and nonmetastatic thyroid tumors. Study-wide context: Repertoire comparisons spanned blood and tumor or nodule tissue from malignant and benign thyroid patients.

Findings and limits, study-wide: Benign nodules reportedly had significantly lower TCR beta diversity than malignant thyroid tumors in blood and tumor.

In the study's own analysis: The study took CDR3 differences across clinicopathological groups and made a distant-metastasis classifier for papillary thyroid cancer from them. TCRdb re-called the PCR reads through MiXCR. TCRdb's processing, not the authors', yielded these V and J calls. Here the sample spans over 10,000 clones, about 12% being singletons. This clone was observed at least ten times. Its matching antigen is unknown. Patients had received no treatment of any kind before thyroid surgery. The sequence was collected from a female donor with papillary thyroid cancer or a benign thyroid nodule (not recorded which). Some clones in this sample may be carry-over from other donors' samples. Sequences were obtained from blood.

The CDR3 loop is CASSSRRLAGGNTGELFF. The CDR3 region has the DNA TGTGCCAGCAGCTCACGAAGACTAGCGGGGGGGAACACCGGGGAGCTGTTTTTT. J is TRBJ2-2 and V is TRBV28; 13 positions agree with TRBD2. The CDR3 consists of 18 residues. V lost 6 bases, J lost 1 base, and 8 bases stayed unmatched. Germline values: CDR1 MDHEN, CDR2 SYDVKM.